This is a list of T cell receptor beta chains from one sample in a study of cytomegalovirus exposure and HLA in healthy donors. The data were produced by immunoSEQ multiplex PCR, yet TCRdb's version contains in-frame clones alone and is incomplete. Of a few hundred thousand clones listed, over 85% are singletons. Specimen: PBMCs. Source of these receptors: a woman aged 18-29 years in good health and CMV-seronegative. Both conserved end residues are part of each CDR3. The D gene is left open where the match is weak. Clone size appears in some rows only: once, few, many, or a class for an expanded clone.

j_call cdr3_length v_call d_call clone_size cdr3_nt cdr3_aa
TRBJ2-5 15 TRBV5-1 TRBD2 - TGCGCCAGCAGCTTGGCTAGCGGACGGGTAGAGACCCAGTACTTC CASSLASGRVETQYF
TRBJ2-3 14 TRBV7-9 TRBD2 - TGTGCCAGCAGCTCCCTAGCGGGGGCCGATACGCAGTATTTT CASSSLAGADTQYF
TRBJ1-1 15 TRBV27 - - TGTGCCAGCAGTTTATACGGAGCAGACAACACTGAAGCTTTCTTT CASSLYGADNTEAFF
TRBJ2-2 14 TRBV19 - - TGTGCCAGTAGTTACAGGGAAGGCACCGGGGAGCTGTTTTTT CASSYREGTGELFF
TRBJ1-6 15 TRBV6-1 - - TGTGCCAGCAGACAGGTCAGCTCCTATAATTCACCCCTCCACTTT CASRQVSSYNSPLHF
TRBJ1-3 13 TRBV14 - - TGTGCCAGCAGCCAGGACACTGGAAACACCATATATTTT CASSQDTGNTIYF
TRBJ1-2 13 TRBV11-2 TRBD1 - TGTGCCAGCAGCTTAGGACAGGGGCATGGCTACACCTTC CASSLGQGHGYTF
TRBJ1-6 16 TRBV5-8 TRBD1 once TGTGCCAGCAGCTTATGGAGAGGGACAGGGCATTCACCCCTCCACTTT CASSLWRGTGHSPLHF
TRBJ2-1 15 TRBV28 - - TGTGCCAGCAGTGACGCTGCTAGAGGCTACAATGAGCAGTTCTTC CASSDAARGYNEQFF
TRBJ2-7 15 TRBV2 TRBD2 - TGTGCCAGCATACTGGGGCGGGGAGGGGCCTACGAGCAGTACTTC CASILGRGGAYEQYF
TRBJ2-1 17 TRBV7-8 TRBD2 - TGTGCCAGCAGCAACCGGGGCGGGGGGCGAGACGTCAATGAGCAGTTCTTC CASSNRGGGRDVNEQFF
TRBJ2-5 12 TRBV29-1 TRBD1 - TGCAGCGTGGGACAGACCCAAGAGACCCAGTACTTC CSVGQTQETQYF
TRBJ1-2 14 TRBV6-6 - - TGTGCCAGCAGTTCTTTTAACCCTAAGTATGGCTACACCTTC CASSSFNPKYGYTF
TRBJ2-5 14 TRBV5-4 - - TGTGCCAGCAGCCCCAAGGGCGGGAAAGAGACCCAGTACTTC CASSPKGGKETQYF
TRBJ1-6 12 TRBV9 - - TGTGCCAGCAGCATCAGTAATTCACCCCTCCACTTT CASSISNSPLHF
TRBJ1-1 15 TRBV7-8 - - TGTGCCAGCAGCTTAAGCCCTCGTAGGGGTACTGAAGCTTTCTTT CASSLSPRRGTEAFF
TRBJ2-2 17 TRBV11-3 - - TGTGCCAGCAGCTTCATGGGAAGAGGGCGGGTAACCGGGGAGCTGTTTTTT CASSFMGRGRVTGELFF
TRBJ1-2 15 TRBV9 TRBD1 - TGTGCCAGCAGCGTAGCTAAGACAGGGGAGGGCGGCTACACCTTC CASSVAKTGEGGYTF
TRBJ1-2 15 TRBV2 - - TGTGCCAGCAGTGAAGTCGGGGATCTCCCCTATGGCTACACCTTC CASSEVGDLPYGYTF
TRBJ2-7 13 TRBV11-1 - - TGTGCCAGCAGCTTAGCGGGGGCAGCCGAGCAGTACTTC CASSLAGAAEQYF
TRBJ2-1 13 TRBV6-4 TRBD2 - TGTGCCAGCGTGGGACTAAGATACAATGAGCAGTTCTTC CASVGLRYNEQFF
TRBJ2-7 12 TRBV10-3 - - TGTGCCATCAGTGAGGGGGGGTACGAGCAGTACTTC CAISEGGYEQYF
TRBJ1-2 11 TRBV2 TRBD1 - TGTGCCAGCAGTGATGGGGGACAGGGTACCTTC CASSDGGQGTF
TRBJ2-7 14 TRBV10-1 TRBD1 - TGCGCCAGCAGTGATGGACAGGGTCCCTACGAGCAGTACTTC CASSDGQGPYEQYF
TRBJ2-1 14 TRBV7-2 - - TGTGCCAGCAGCTTAGTCAACCGACTAGATGAGCAGTTCTTC CASSLVNRLDEQFF
TRBJ1-6 14 TRBV10-2 - - TGCGCCATCGCAGGGGACCCCTATAATTCACCCCTCCACTTT CAIAGDPYNSPLHF
TRBJ2-1 15 TRBV19 TRBD2 - TGTGCCAGTAGACCGGGGGGGAGCTCCTACAATGAGCAGTTCTTC CASRPGGSSYNEQFF
TRBJ2-1 17 TRBV4-1 - - TGCGCCAGCAGCCCCCAAGGAGGGGGGGGTTCCTACAATGAGCAGTTCTTC CASSPQGGGGSYNEQFF
TRBJ1-1 13 TRBV27 - once TGTGCCAGCAGACGGACAGCGATCTCTGAAGCTTTCTTT CASRRTAISEAFF
TRBJ1-1 14 TRBV7-9 - - TGTGCCAGCAGCTCGTGGACAGTGAACACTGAAGCTTTCTTT CASSSWTVNTEAFF
TRBJ1-1 13 TRBV30 - - TGTGCCTGCAGGCCGGAGGTGAACACTGAAGCTTTCTTT CACRPEVNTEAFF
TRBJ2-1 16 TRBV15 TRBD2 - TGTGCCACCAGCAGAGAACTAGCGGGGGGTGGCAATGAGCAGTTCTTC CATSRELAGGGNEQFF
TRBJ2-3 17 TRBV4-2 TRBD2 - TGTGCCAGCAGCCCCCTCGGGGGTAGCGGGGATGTAGATACGCAGTATTTT CASSPLGGSGDVDTQYF
TRBJ2-2 17 TRBV9 TRBD2 - TGTGCCAGCAGCGTATCAGGCGGGGGTGTCAAGGGCGGGGAGCTGTTTTTT CASSVSGGGVKGGELFF
TRBJ2-1 16 TRBV5-1 - once TGCGCCAGCAGCCCGTTAGCCGGGACTCGAGGCGATGAGCAGTTCTTC CASSPLAGTRGDEQFF
TRBJ1-1 14 TRBV6-6 - - TGTGCCAGCCGGAATCCACAGTGGGACACTGAAGCTTTCTTT CASRNPQWDTEAFF
TRBJ2-1 12 TRBV27 - - TGTGCCAGCAGACCCCCCTACGGTGAGCAGTTCTTC CASRPPYGEQFF
TRBJ1-6 17 TRBV27 TRBD1 - TGTGCCAGCAGTCATACAGGGGCAGCCATCTATAATTCACCCCTCCACTTT CASSHTGAAIYNSPLHF
TRBJ2-2 16 TRBV11-2 TRBD2 - TGTGCCAGCAGCCCCGCGGGGGGGCCTATCACCGGGGAGCTGTTTTTT CASSPAGGPITGELFF
TRBJ2-2 13 TRBV7-9 - - TGTGCCAGCAGCTTATCCGCCTACGGGGAGCTGTTTTTT CASSLSAYGELFF
TRBJ2-5 14 TRBV5-1 - - TGCGCCAGCAGCTGGAGCGGGTCTCAAGAGACCCAGTACTTC CASSWSGSQETQYF
TRBJ2-7 15 TRBV28 - - TGTGCCAGCAGTTTCCCGCGCTCTAGCGCATCCGAGCAGTACTTC CASSFPRSSASEQYF
TRBJ2-1 15 TRBV7-7 TRBD2 once TGTGCCAGCAGCCACGGACTAGCGGATTACAATGAGCAGTTCTTC CASSHGLADYNEQFF
TRBJ1-5 15 TRBV4-1 - - TGCGCCAGCAGCCAAGATCAGGGGTTGAATCAGCCCCAGCATTTT CASSQDQGLNQPQHF
TRBJ2-7 13 TRBV6-1 - - TGTGCCAGCAGTGGAGAGGGCGCCTACGAGCAGTACTTC CASSGEGAYEQYF
TRBJ2-7 15 TRBV9 TRBD2 - TGTGCCAGCAGCGTAGTTTCTAGCGGGATTGGCGAGCAGTACTTC CASSVVSSGIGEQYF
TRBJ2-7 17 TRBV7-6 TRBD1 - TGTGCCAGCAGCTTAGCTGGTTCGGGGACAGGGGTCTACGAGCAGTACTTC CASSLAGSGTGVYEQYF
TRBJ2-1 14 TRBV29-1 TRBD2 - TGCAGCGTTGGTACTAGCGGGGCCTACAATGAGCAGTTCTTC CSVGTSGAYNEQFF
TRBJ2-5 13 TRBV10-3 - - TGTGCCATCCAGGGGCCTAACCAAGAGACCCAGTACTTC CAIQGPNQETQYF
TRBJ1-4 15 TRBV5-1 TRBD1 - TGCGCCAGCAGCTCTCAGACAGGGAAGAATGAAAAACTGTTTTTT CASSSQTGKNEKLFF
TRBJ1-1 13 TRBV7-9 TRBD1 - TGTGCCAGCAGCTCGCTACAGGGGACTGAAGCTTTCTTT CASSSLQGTEAFF
TRBJ2-7 13 TRBV6-5 TRBD1 once TGTGCCAGCAGGGGACAGGGGGCCTACGAGCAGTACTTC CASRGQGAYEQYF
TRBJ2-1 12 TRBV29-1 TRBD2 - TGCAGCGTGACTAGCGGGGGGAATGAGCAGTTCTTC CSVTSGGNEQFF
TRBJ1-5 15 TRBV6-1 TRBD1 - TGTGCCAGCAGGACACAGGGGGCCGAAGGTCAGCCCCAGCATTTT CASRTQGAEGQPQHF
TRBJ2-6 16 TRBV10-3 TRBD1 - TGTGCCATCAGTGGGGGGACAGGCTCTGGGGCCAACGTCCTGACTTTC CAISGGTGSGANVLTF
TRBJ1-1 13 TRBV18 TRBD1 - TGTGCCAGCTCACCGATAACAGGGGTCGGAGCTTTCTTT CASSPITGVGAFF